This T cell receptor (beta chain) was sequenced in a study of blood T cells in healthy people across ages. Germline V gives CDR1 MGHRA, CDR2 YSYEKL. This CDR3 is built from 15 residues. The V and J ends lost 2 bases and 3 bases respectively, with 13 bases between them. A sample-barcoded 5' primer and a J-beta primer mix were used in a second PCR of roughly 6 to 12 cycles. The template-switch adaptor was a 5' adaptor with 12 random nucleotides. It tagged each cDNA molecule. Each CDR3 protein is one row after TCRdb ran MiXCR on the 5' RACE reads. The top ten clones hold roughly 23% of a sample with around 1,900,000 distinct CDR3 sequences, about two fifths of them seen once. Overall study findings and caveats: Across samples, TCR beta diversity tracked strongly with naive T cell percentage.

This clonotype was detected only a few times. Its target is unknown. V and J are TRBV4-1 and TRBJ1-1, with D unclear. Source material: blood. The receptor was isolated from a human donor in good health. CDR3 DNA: TGCGCCAGCAGCCAAACCCTGGCCGCGGACACTGAAGCTTTCTTT. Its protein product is CASSQTLAADTEAFF.